The clone carrying this T cell receptor (beta chain) was seen many times. The data derive from a study of Graves' ophthalmopathy and Graves' hyperthyroidism. Amplification from RNA transcripts yielded the TCR beta CDR3 regions. Following a first-round RT-PCR that used HTBI primers, a second-round multiplex PCR was carried out. TCRdb itself ran the multiplex PCR reads through MiXCR, one entry per CDR3 protein. Of approximately 410,000 distinct CDR3 sequences listed, less than 20% were seen once; the top ten hold roughly 7%. This CDR3 is 15 amino acids long. The J segment lost 1 base and the V segment lost 2 bases, leaving 2 bases of the junction unmatched. The germline V gene has CDR1 SGHVS and CDR2 FQNEAQ.

This chain connects TRBV7-8 to TRBJ2-5; 9 nucleotides align to TRBD2. Sequenced material: peripheral blood. This receptor was identified in a woman aged 18-29 years with stable Graves' hyperthyroidism. CDR3 in amino acids: CASSLRLAVQETQYF. The CDR3 DNA follows: TGTGCCAGCAGCTTAAGACTAGCGGTCCAAGAGACCCAGTACTTC.